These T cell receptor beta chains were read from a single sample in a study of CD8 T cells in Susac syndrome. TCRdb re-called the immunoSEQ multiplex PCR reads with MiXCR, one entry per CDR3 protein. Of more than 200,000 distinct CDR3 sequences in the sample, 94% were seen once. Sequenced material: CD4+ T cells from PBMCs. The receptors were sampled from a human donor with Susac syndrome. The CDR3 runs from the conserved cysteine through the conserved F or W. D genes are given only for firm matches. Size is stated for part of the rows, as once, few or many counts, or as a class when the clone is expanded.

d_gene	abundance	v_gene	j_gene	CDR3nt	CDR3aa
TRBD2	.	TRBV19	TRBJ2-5	TGTGCCAGTAGTATCGCGACTAGCGGGGGAGAGACCCAGTACTTC	CASSIATSGGETQYF
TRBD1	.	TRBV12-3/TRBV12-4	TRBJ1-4	TGTGCCAGCACCGACAGGGCAAATAATGAAAAACTGTTTTTT	CASTDRANNEKLFF
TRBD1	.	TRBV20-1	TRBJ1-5	TGCAGTGCGAAGGACAGGGGAGGCAATCAGCCCCAGCATTTT	CSAKDRGGNQPQHF
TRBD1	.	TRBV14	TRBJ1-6	TGTGCCAGCAGCCTCATATTATCCGGGACAGGAGGTTCACCCCTCCACTTT	CASSLILSGTGGSPLHF
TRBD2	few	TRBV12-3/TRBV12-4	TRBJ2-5	TGTGCCAGCAGATCCGGACTAGCGGGAGACAGAGAGACCCAGTACTTC	CASRSGLAGDRETQYF
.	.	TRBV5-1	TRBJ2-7	TGCGCCAGCAAAGAGGGTGTTGTGTACGAGCAGTACTTC	CASKEGVVYEQYF
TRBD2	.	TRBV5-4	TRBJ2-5	TGTGCCAGCAGCGGGGGACTAGCGGGGTTCCAAGAGACCCAGTACTTC	CASSGGLAGFQETQYF
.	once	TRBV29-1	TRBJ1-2	TGCAGCGTCCCAACTAATACCGGGACCCACAATGGGGGCTACACCTTC	CSVPTNTGTHNGGYTF
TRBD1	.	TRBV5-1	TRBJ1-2	TGTGCCAGCAGCTCGACAGGGAACTATGGCTACACCTTC	CASSSTGNYGYTF
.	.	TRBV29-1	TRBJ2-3	TGCAGCGTTGACGGCGAAGATACGCAGTATTTT	CSVDGEDTQYF